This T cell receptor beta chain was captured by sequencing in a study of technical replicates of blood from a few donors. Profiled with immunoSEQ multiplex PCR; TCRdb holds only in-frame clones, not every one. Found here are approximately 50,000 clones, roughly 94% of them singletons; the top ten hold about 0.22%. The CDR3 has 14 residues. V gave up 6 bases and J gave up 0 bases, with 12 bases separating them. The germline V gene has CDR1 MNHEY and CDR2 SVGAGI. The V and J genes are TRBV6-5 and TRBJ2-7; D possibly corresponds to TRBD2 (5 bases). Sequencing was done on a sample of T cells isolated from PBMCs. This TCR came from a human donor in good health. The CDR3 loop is CASRRGRVSYEQYF. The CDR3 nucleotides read TGTGCCAGCAGGCGAGGGCGCGTCTCCTACGAGCAGTACTTC.